This TCR beta chain was observed in a study of CD8+ T cells in alopecia areata. Study details: It was 6 to 18 months of tofacitinib, and then there were 6 months off drug.

Specimens obtained from alopecia areata patients comprised lesional scalp punch biopsies and peripheral blood. Broader study findings: More clonal than normal scalp was lesional scalp, particularly alopecia totalis/universalis. Scalp sequencing also captures normal skin's resident alphabeta T cells.

In the case of this clone: Its target is unknown.

V shed 5 bases, J shed 4 bases, and the junction held 6 bases outside the gene matches. This CDR3 has 14 amino acids. Per germline, CDR1 SGHAT and CDR2 FQDESV (reference sequence). The authors extracted RNA and reverse transcribed it into cDNA as the sequencing template. Assay used: immunoSEQ multiplex PCR; TCRdb lists only in-frame clones, some missing. The data contain approximately 57,000 clones, 90% to 97% of them singletons. V usage is TRBV11-1 and J usage is TRBJ1-2; 8 positions agree with TRBD1. Sequenced material: CD8+ T cells sorted from blood, taken at week 0. The TCR sequence derives from a human donor with alopecia areata. In DNA, the CDR3 is TGTGCCAGCAGCCCTCTTACAGGGGGCTATGGCTACACCTTC. Protein product: CASSPLTGGYGYTF.